The clone carrying this TCR beta chain was counted only a few times. The table came from immunoSEQ multiplex PCR; TCRdb's copy has only in-frame clones and leaves some out. Among a few thousand clones, 24% were seen once, and the ten largest hold approximately 27%. Germline V gene data show CDR1 as MNHEY and CDR2 as SVGAGI. Germline trimming cut 5 bases from V and 2 bases from J; bases unmatched to any gene: 9. CDR3 length: 15 residues. This record comes from a study of tumour-infiltrating T cells in Burkitt lymphoma. The wider study: Overall and progression-free survival were predicted by productive clonality.

The material sequenced was tumor tissue. This TCR came from a human donor with diffuse large B-cell lymphoma. The chain uses TRBV6-5 and TRBJ2-7; 7 bases fit TRBD1. The CDR3 loop reads CASSRRTGPTYEQYF. The CDR3 DNA follows: TGTGCCAGCAGTCGTCGGACAGGTCCAACCTACGAGCAGTACTTC.